The source of this T cell receptor beta chain is a study of Graves' ophthalmopathy and Graves' hyperthyroidism. This clonotype was picked up many times. This CDR3 contains 12 residues. Trimming at V came to 10 bases and at J to 4 bases, leaving 3 bases not matched to a gene. Germline-derived CDR1 and CDR2 are LNHDA and SQIVND (reference sequence). Beta-chain TCR CDR3 regions were amplified from RNA transcripts. RT-PCR with HTBI primers came first, then second-round multiplex PCR. TCRdb re-analysed the multiplex PCR reads in MiXCR, keeping a single row per CDR3 protein. The sample holds about 370,000 distinct CDR3 sequences, around 20% seen once. Exclusion criteria comprised other autoimmune diseases, uncontrolled infections, pregnancy or lactation in patients. Diagnosis was based on clinical symptoms, serum thyroxine, TRAb, thyroid ultrasound and orbital computed tomography.

The rearrangement joins TRBV19 to TRBJ1-5; 8 bases are shared with TRBD1. The sequence derives from a woman aged 18-29 years with Graves' ophthalmopathy. Sequences were obtained from peripheral blood. The CDR3 is CATRQGNQPQHF. Here the CDR3 DNA reads TGTGCCACCCGACAGGGGAATCAGCCCCAGCATTTT. The full variable domain, completed using reference TRBV19 and TRBJ1-5, is DGGITQSPKYLFRKEGQNVTLSCEQNLNHDAMYWYRQDPGQGLRLIYYSQIVNDFQKGDIAEGYSVSREKKESFPLTVTSAQKNPTAFYLCATRQGNQPQHFGDGTRLSIL.